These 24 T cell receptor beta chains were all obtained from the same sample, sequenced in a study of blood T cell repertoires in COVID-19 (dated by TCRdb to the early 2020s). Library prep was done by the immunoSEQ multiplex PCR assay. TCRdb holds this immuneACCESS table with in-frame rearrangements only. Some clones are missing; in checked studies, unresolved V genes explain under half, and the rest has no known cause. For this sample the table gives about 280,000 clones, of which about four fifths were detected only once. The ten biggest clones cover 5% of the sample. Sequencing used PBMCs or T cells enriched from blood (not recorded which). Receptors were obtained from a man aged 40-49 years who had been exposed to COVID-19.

Written as DNA, the CDR3 is TGTGCCAGCAGCTCGACCAGACAGGGGCTTTATTTTTCCGGGGAGCTGTTTTTT. It is translated as CASSSTRQGLYFSGELFF. The rearrangement joins TRBV7-8 to TRBJ2-2; 8 positions match TRBD1. From germline, CDR1 is SGHVS and CDR2 FQNEAQ. The V and J ends lost 4 bases and 6 bases, in that order; junction bases with no gene match: 16. This CDR3 spans 18 amino acids.

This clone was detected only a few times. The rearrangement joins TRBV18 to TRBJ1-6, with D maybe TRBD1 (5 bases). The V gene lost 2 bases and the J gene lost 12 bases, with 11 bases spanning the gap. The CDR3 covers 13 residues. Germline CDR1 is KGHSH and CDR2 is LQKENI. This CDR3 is CASSPGQGGPLHF. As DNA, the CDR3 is TGTGCCAGCTCACCAGGGCAGGGAGGACCCCTCCACTTT.

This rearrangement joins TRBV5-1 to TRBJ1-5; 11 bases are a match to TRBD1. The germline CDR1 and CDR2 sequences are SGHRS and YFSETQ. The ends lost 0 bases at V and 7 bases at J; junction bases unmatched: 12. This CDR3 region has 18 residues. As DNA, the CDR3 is TGCGCCAGCAGCTTGGCCAAACGGACAGGGGGCGGGTGCCAGCCCCAGCATTTT. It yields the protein CASSLAKRTGGGCQPQHF.

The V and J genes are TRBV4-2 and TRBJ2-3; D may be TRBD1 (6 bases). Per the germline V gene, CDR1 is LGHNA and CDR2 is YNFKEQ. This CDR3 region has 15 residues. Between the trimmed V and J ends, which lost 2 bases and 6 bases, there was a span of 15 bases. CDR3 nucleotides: TGTGCCAGCAGCCAAAGCGAGGCAGGGGCGGATACGCAGTATTTT. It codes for CASSQSEAGADTQYF.

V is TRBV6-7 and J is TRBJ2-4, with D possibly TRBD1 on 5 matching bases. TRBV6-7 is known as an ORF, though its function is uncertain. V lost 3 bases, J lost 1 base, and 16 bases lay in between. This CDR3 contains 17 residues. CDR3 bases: TGTGCCAGCAGTTATGACCCGCCAGGGTTGGCCAAAAACATTCAGTACTTC. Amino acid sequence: CASSYDPPGLAKNIQYF.

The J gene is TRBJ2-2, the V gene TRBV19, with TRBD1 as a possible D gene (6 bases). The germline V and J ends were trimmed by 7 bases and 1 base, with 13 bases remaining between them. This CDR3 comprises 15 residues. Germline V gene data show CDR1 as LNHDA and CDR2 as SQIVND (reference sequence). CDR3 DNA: TGTGCCAGTACGGATCGGACAGAGAACACCGGGGAGCTGTTTTTT. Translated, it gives CASTDRTENTGELFF.

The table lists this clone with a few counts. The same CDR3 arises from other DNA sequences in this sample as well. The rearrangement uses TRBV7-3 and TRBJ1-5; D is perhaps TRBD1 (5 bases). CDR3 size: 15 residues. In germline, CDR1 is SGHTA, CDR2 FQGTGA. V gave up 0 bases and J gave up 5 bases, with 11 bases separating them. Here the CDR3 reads CASSLTGSGDQPQHF. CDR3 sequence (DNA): TGTGCCAGCAGCTTAACGGGGTCGGGGGATCAGCCCCAGCATTTT.

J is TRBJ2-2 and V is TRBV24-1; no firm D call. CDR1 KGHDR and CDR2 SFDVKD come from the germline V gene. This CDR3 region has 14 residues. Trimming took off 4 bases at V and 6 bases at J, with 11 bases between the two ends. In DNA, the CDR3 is TGTGCCACCAGTGACGCCCGACATTCCGGGGAGCTGTTTTTT. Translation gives CATSDARHSGELFF.

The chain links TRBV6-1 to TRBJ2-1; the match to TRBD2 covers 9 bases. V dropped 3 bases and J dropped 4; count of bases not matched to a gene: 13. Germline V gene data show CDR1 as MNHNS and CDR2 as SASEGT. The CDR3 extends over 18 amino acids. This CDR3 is CASSDASLAGGLYNEQFF. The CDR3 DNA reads TGTGCCAGCAGTGACGCTAGTCTTGCGGGAGGGCTATACAATGAGCAGTTCTTC.

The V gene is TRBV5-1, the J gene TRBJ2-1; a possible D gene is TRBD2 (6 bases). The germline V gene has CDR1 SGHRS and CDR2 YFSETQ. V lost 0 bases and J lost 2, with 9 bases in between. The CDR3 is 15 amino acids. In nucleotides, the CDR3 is TGCGCCAGCAGCTTGGGTGGCGGGACCTACAATGAGCAGTTCTTC. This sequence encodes CASSLGGGTYNEQFF.

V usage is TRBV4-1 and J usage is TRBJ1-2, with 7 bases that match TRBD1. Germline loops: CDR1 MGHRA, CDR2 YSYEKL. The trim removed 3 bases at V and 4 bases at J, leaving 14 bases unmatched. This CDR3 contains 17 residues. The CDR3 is CASSHTYLRDSLYGYTF. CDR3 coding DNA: TGCGCCAGCAGCCACACCTACCTCCGGGACAGTCTCTATGGCTACACCTTC.

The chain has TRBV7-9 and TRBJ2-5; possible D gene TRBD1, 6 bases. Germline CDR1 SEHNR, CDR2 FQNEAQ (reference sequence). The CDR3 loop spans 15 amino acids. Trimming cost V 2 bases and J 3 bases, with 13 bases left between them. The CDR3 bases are TGTGCCAGCAGCTTAAACAGGGACGGCGAAGAGACCCAGTACTTC. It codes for CASSLNRDGEETQYF.

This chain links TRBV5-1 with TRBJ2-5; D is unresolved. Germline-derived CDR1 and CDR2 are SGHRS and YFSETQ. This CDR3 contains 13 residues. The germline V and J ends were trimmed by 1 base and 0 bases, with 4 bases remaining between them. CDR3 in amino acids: CASSLQYQETQYF. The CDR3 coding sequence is TGCGCCAGCAGCTTGCAGTACCAAGAGACCCAGTACTTC.

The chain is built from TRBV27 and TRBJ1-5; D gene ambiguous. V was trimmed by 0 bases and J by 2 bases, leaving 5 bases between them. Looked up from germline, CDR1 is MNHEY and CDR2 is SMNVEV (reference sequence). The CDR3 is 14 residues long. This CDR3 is CASSLSRGNQPQHF. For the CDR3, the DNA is TGTGCCAGCAGTTTATCGAGAGGCAATCAGCCCCAGCATTTT.

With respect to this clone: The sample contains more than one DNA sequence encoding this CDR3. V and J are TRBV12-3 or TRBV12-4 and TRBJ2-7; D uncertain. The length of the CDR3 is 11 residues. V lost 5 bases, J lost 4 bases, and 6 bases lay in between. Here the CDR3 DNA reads TGTGCCAGCAGTACCGCGTACGAGCAGTACTTC. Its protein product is CASSTAYEQYF.

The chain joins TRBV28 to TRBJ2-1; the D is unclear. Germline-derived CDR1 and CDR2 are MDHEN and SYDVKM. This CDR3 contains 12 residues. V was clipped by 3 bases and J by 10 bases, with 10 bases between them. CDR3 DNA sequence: TGTGCCAGCAGTTTTACAGAAAACGAGCAGTTCTTC. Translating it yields CASSFTENEQFF.

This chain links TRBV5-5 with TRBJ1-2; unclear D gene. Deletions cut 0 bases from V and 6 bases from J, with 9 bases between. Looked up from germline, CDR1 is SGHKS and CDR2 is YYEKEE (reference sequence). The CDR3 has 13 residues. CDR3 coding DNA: TGTGCCAGCAGCTTGGCTTTTGCGAATGGCTACACCTTC. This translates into CASSLAFANGYTF.

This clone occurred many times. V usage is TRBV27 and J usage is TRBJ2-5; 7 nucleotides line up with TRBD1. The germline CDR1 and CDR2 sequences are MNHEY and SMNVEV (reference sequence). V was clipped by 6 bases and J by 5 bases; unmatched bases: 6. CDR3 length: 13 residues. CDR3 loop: CASRKQGSETQYF. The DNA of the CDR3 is TGTGCCAGCAGAAAACAGGGGTCTGAGACCCAGTACTTC.

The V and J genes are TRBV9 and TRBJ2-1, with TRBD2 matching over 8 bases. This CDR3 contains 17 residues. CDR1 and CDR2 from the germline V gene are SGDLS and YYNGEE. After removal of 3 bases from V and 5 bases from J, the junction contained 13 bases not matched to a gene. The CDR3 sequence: CASSGTRVAGKHNEQFF. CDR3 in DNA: TGTGCCAGCAGCGGTACTCGGGTAGCGGGAAAACACAATGAGCAGTTCTTC.

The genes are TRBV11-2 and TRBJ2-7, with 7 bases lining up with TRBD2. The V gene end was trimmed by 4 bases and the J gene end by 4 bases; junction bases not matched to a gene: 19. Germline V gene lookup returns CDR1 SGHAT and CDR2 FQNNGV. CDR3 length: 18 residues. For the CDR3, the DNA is TGTGCCAGCAGCTCCCTCGGAAGAAAACTAGCGAGAAAGTACGAGCAGTACTTC. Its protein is CASSSLGRKLARKYEQYF.

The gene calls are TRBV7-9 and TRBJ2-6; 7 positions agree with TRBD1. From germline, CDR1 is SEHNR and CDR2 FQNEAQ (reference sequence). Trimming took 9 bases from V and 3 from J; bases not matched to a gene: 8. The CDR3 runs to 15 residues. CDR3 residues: CASREGAGGANVLTF. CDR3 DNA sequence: TGTGCCAGTCGAGAGGGGGCTGGTGGGGCCAACGTCCTGACTTTC.

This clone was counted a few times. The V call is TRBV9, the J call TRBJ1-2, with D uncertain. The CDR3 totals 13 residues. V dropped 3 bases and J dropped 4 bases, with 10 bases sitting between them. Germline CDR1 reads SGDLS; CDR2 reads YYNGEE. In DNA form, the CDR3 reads TGTGCCAGCAGCGGGAGCTTCGGCTATGGCTACACCTTC. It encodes CASSGSFGYGYTF.

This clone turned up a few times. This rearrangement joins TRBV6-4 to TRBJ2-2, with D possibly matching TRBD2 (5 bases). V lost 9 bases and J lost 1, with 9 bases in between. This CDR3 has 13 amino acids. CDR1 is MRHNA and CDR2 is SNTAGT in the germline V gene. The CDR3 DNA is TGTGCCAGTTCACGGGGGAACACCGGGGAGCTGTTTTTT. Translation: CASSRGNTGELFF.

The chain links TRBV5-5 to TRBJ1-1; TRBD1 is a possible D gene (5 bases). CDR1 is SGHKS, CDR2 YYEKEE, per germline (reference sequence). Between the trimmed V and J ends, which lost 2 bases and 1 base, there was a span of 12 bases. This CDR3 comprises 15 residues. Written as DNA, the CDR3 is TGTGCCAGCAGCTTAATCCCCGGACAGAACACTGAAGCTTTCTTT. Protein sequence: CASSLIPGQNTEAFF.